The 20 T cell receptor beta chains in this list originate from one sample, sequenced in a study of blood T cells in healthy people across ages. A J-beta primer mix and a sample-barcoded 5' primer were used in a second PCR of roughly 6 to 11 cycles. TCRdb fed the 5' RACE reads into MiXCR, producing one record per CDR3 protein. The sample consists of 550,000 to 600,000 distinct CDR3 sequences, roughly 28% of them appearing once. The source material was blood. These receptor sequences come from a woman aged 65 to 85 in good health.

This clonotype was counted only a few times. V usage is TRBV11-2 and J usage is TRBJ2-7; D is tentatively TRBD1 or TRBD2 (5 bases each). The CDR3 runs to 14 residues. Trimming took 4 bases from V and 1 from J, leaving 11 bases between them. Germline CDR1 and CDR2: SGHAT and FQNNGV. The chain's CDR3 is CASSYGTTSYEQYF. The CDR3 region has the DNA TGTGCCAGCAGCTACGGGACCACATCCTACGAGCAGTACTTC.

This clonotype was counted between two and nine times. V usage is TRBV27 and J usage is TRBJ1-1; D is possibly TRBD1 (6 bases). The germline V gene has CDR1 MNHEY and CDR2 SMNVEV (reference sequence). CDR3 length: 14 amino acids. Trimming took 5 bases from V and 1 from J, leaving 11 bases between them. The CDR3 DNA reads TGTGCCAGCAGTAGGGACAAACAGAACACTGAAGCTTTCTTT. The encoded protein is CASSRDKQNTEAFF.

The CDR3 DNA reads TGTGCCAGCAGCTTAGCGTGGAGCGGCTCCCATACGCAGTATTTT. Translated: CASSLAWSGSHTQYF. The chain links TRBV7-2 to TRBJ2-3, with D possibly matching TRBD2 (5 bases). The CDR3 covers 15 residues. V was pared by 0 bases and J by 7 bases, with 14 bases between. Per germline, CDR1 SGHTA and CDR2 FQGNSA.

This clonotype was recorded a few times. V gene TRBV5-1 combines with J gene TRBJ2-1, with a tentative D call TRBD1 (6 bases). CDR1 and CDR2 (germline): SGHRS, YFSETQ. The germline V and J ends were trimmed by 5 bases and 5 bases, with 14 bases remaining between them. The CDR3 is made up of 14 amino acids. CDR3 protein: CASSSQGQNNEQFF. CDR3 nucleotides: TGCGCCAGCAGTAGTCAGGGGCAGAACAATGAGCAGTTCTTC. Drawing the rest from reference TRBV5-1 and TRBJ2-1, the complete variable domain is KAGVTQTPRYLIKTRGQQVTLSCSPISGHRSVSWYQQTPGQGLQFLFEYFSETQRNKGNFPGRFSGRQFSNSRSEMNVSTLELGDSALYLCASSSQGQNNEQFFGPGTRLTVL.

On this clonotype: At one boundary the junction diverges from the germline segment, which might be a read error. This rearrangement joins TRBV5-6 to TRBJ1-3; 9 bases are a match to TRBD1. The CDR3 spans 16 residues. Germline lookup yields CDR1 SGHDT and CDR2 YYEEEE. CDR3 bases: TGTGCCAGCAGCTTCTCTCGGACAGGGGATGCAAACACCATGTATTTT. It codes for CASSFSRTGDANTMYF.

The chain employs TRBV20-1 and TRBJ1-1; perhaps TRBD1 as D (6 bases). The ends were cut back, 5 bases at V and 1 base at J, with 11 bases in the middle. Germline CDR1 reads DFQATT; CDR2 reads SNEGSKA (reference sequence). The CDR3 spans 13 residues. CDR3 in amino acids: CSAPRQENTEAFF. CDR3 DNA: TGCAGTGCTCCAAGACAGGAGAACACTGAAGCTTTCTTT.

This clonotype has a handful of counts. The chain joins TRBV7-3 to TRBJ2-1; 8 bases are a match to TRBD2. Germline V CDR1 and CDR2: SGHTA, FQGTGA. The J segment lost 7 bases and the V segment lost 2 bases, leaving 7 bases of the junction unmatched. CDR3 length equals 15 residues. The DNA of the CDR3 is TGTGCCAGCAGCTTATACGGGGGGGCCAAAAATGAGCAGTTCTTC. Residues: CASSLYGGAKNEQFF. Full variable domain (remainder filled in from reference TRBV7-3 and TRBJ2-1): GAGVSQTPSNKVTEKGKYVELRCDPISGHTALYWYRQSLGQGPEFLIYFQGTGAADDSGLPNDRFFAVRPEGSVSTLKIQRTERGDSAVYLCASSLYGGAKNEQFFGPGTRLTVL.

This clonotype was observed many times. The J gene is TRBJ2-3, the V gene TRBV11-2; 10 nucleotides agree with TRBD2. V gave up 5 bases and J gave up 3 bases; unmatched junction bases: 11. This CDR3 is 17 amino acids long. Germline-derived CDR1 and CDR2 are SGHAT and FQNNGV. This CDR3 is CASSPRMLAGATDTQYF. The CDR3 DNA follows: TGTGCCAGCAGCCCTAGGATGCTAGCGGGGGCTACAGATACGCAGTATTTT.

The chain couples TRBV5-6 to TRBJ1-1, with unresolved D. The V end was cut by 6 bases, the J end by 0 bases, with 9 bases between. Germline CDR1 SGHDT, CDR2 YYEEEE. CDR3 length: 13 residues. The CDR3 DNA follows: TGTGCCAGCAAGTACGTCATGAACACTGAAGCTTTCTTT. It translates to CASKYVMNTEAFF. Together with reference TRBV5-6 and TRBJ1-1, the CDR3 gives the full variable domain: DAGVTQSPTHLIKTRGQQVTLRCSPKSGHDTVSWYQQALGQGPQFIFQYYEEEERQRGNFPDRFSGHQFPNYSSELNVNALLLGDSALYLCASKYVMNTEAFFGQGTRLTVV.

This clonotype was found a few times. This chain connects TRBV27 to TRBJ2-2; D is unresolved. CDR3 length equals 15 residues. Germline V CDR1 and CDR2: MNHEY, SMNVEV (reference sequence). Trimming left V 3 bases short and J 4 bases short, with 12 bases between. The CDR3 protein is CASSFRWRLTGELFF. CDR3 sequence (DNA): TGTGCCAGCAGTTTTAGGTGGCGTCTCACCGGGGAGCTGTTTTTT.

J is TRBJ1-5 and V is TRBV7-2; D gene unclear. This CDR3 comprises 16 residues. Trimming left V 1 base short and J 0 bases short, with 10 bases between. Germline CDR1 reads SGHTA; CDR2 reads FQGNSA. The CDR3 reads CASSLDTIHSNQPQHF. As DNA, the CDR3 is TGTGCCAGCAGCTTAGACACTATCCATAGCAATCAGCCCCAGCATTTT.

This clonotype was seen a handful of times. The genes are TRBV6-6 and TRBJ2-5; D tentatively fits TRBD1 or TRBD2 (6 bases each). Per germline, CDR1 MNHNY and CDR2 SVGAGI (reference sequence). V was shortened by 0 bases and J by 5 bases, with 13 bases between the two germline ends. The CDR3 loop spans 15 amino acids. DNA of the CDR3: TGTGCCAGCAGTTACTCGGAGGGAAGGGGGGAGACCCAGTACTTC. Protein: CASSYSEGRGETQYF.

This clonotype has a handful of counts. The rearrangement links TRBV9 to TRBJ1-6; TRBD1 aligns across 8 bases. Trimming at V came to 0 bases and at J to 6 bases, leaving 2 bases not matched to a gene. This CDR3 contains 15 residues. CDR1 SGDLS and CDR2 YYNGEE come from the germline V gene. In DNA, the CDR3 is TGTGCCAGCAGCGTAGAGGGACAGGCTAATTCACCCCTCCACTTT. Its protein product is CASSVEGQANSPLHF.

This clonotype came up a few times. The J gene is TRBJ2-5, the V gene TRBV7-2, with TRBD1 identical over 9 bases. The closer fit of TRBJ2-7 to the DNA end suggests the J call may be wrong. Germline lookup yields CDR1 SGHTA and CDR2 FQGNSA. The CDR3 has 15 amino acids. CDR3 nucleotides: TGTGCCAGCAGCTTAGGGGTGACAGGGGGATACGAGCAGTACTTC. As protein: CASSLGVTGGYEQYF.

This clonotype was seen a few times. The CDR3 sequence is CASSSPGGGSRTDTQYF. The CDR3 DNA sequence: TGTGCCAGCAGCTCTCCTGGGGGGGGGAGCCGCACAGATACGCAGTATTTT. The gene calls are TRBV9 and TRBJ2-3; 7 bases line up with TRBD2. The CDR3 length is 17 residues. Unmatched junction bases numbered 12, after V lost 4 bases and J lost 1 base. Germline CDR1 is SGDLS and CDR2 is YYNGEE.

The chain joins TRBV4-2 to TRBJ2-3, with D hard to call. Trimming stripped 1 base from V and 3 bases from J, with 11 bases between. In germline, CDR1 is LGHNA, CDR2 YNFKEQ. The CDR3 covers 15 residues. In DNA form, the CDR3 reads TGTGCCAGCAGCCAAGGCGCTAGGATAACAGATACGCAGTATTTT. Protein sequence: CASSQGARITDTQYF.

As regards this clonotype: A read error is likely, as this CDR3 ends without the conserved phenylalanine or tryptophan. The gene calls are TRBV7-8 and TRBJ2-7; D perhaps matches TRBD1 (5 bases). Trimming removed 2 bases at V and 3 bases at J, with 11 bases between. The CDR3 is 14 residues long. Germline CDR1 is SGHVS and CDR2 is FQNEAQ. The CDR3 DNA reads as TGTGCCAGCAGCTTAACACGACAGAGCTACGAGCAGTACCTC. It specifies CASSLTRQSYEQYL.

On this clonotype: The junction departs from germline at one end; a sequencing error may be responsible. The gene calls are TRBV6-6 and TRBJ1-6; D is ambiguous. From germline, CDR1 is MNHNY and CDR2 SVGAGI (reference sequence). This CDR3 contains 13 residues. The CDR3 coding sequence is TGTGCCGGCAGCGTCCTGGGTAATTCACCCCTCCACTTT. Amino acids: CAGSVLGNSPLHF.

The chain couples TRBV4-1 to TRBJ1-5; D possibly corresponds to TRBD1 (5 bases). V lost 0 bases and J lost 9, with 15 bases in between. The CDR3 extends over 15 amino acids. In germline, CDR1 is MGHRA, CDR2 YSYEKL. The CDR3 DNA reads TGCGCCAGCAGCCAAGAAGGCCAGGGCGATCGGCCCCAGCATTTT. Translating gives CASSQEGQGDRPQHF.

This clonotype was seen at least ten times. The CDR3 sequence is CATSEGTGDTGELFF. The CDR3 DNA reads TGTGCCACCAGTGAGGGGACAGGGGACACCGGGGAGCTGTTTTTT. J is TRBJ2-2 and V is TRBV24-1; 10 nucleotides align to TRBD1. Germline V CDR1 and CDR2: KGHDR, SFDVKD. This CDR3 spans 15 amino acids. V trimming: 4 bases; J trimming: 3 bases; junction bases outside the gene matches: 1.